Each of the 20 T cell receptor beta chains below was sequenced from the same sample in a study of cytomegalovirus exposure and HLA in healthy donors. PCR employed 60 Vbeta and 13 Jbeta primers. Assay: immunoSEQ multiplex PCR; the TCRdb copy retains only in-frame clones and omits some. The data hold roughly 150,000 clones, with about 78% observed a single time. Specimen: PBMCs. All receptors come from a male donor in good health and CMV-seronegative.

This clone was observed a single time. The chain uses TRBV29-1 and TRBJ1-2; D may be TRBD1 (6 bases). The CDR3 extends over 12 amino acids. Germline V CDR1 and CDR2: SQVTM, ANQGSEA. Trimming removed 7 bases at V and 2 bases at J, with 11 bases between. For the CDR3, the DNA is TGCAGCGGGCTGGACAGCAACTATGGCTACACCTTC. This encodes CSGLDSNYGYTF.

The chain combines TRBV13 with TRBJ2-3; the match to TRBD2 covers 10 bases. This CDR3 is built from 15 residues. The V gene's germline CDR1 is PRHDT and CDR2 FYEKMQ (reference sequence). V was pared by 0 bases and J by 4 bases, with 1 base of the junction left unmatched. In DNA, the CDR3 is TGTGCCAGCAGCTTAGGACTAGCGGGGCCAGATACGCAGTATTTT. Amino acids: CASSLGLAGPDTQYF.

The chain joins TRBV7-9 to TRBJ2-1, with TRBD1 identical over 7 bases. The J segment lost 7 bases and the V segment lost 5 bases, leaving 11 bases of the junction unmatched. Germline CDR1 is SEHNR and CDR2 is FQNEAQ (reference sequence). The CDR3 sequence is 15 residues long. The CDR3 coding sequence is TGTGCCAGCAGCCACGTCCGGGACAGTGGAAATGAGCAGTTCTTC. Amino acid sequence: CASSHVRDSGNEQFF.

As regards this clone: Other DNA sequences in the same sample also yield this CDR3. The genes are TRBV7-9 and TRBJ2-7; a possible D gene is TRBD1 (5 bases). This CDR3 comprises 13 residues. The V end was cut by 3 bases, the J end by 2 bases, with 8 bases between. Germline V CDR1 and CDR2: SEHNR, FQNEAQ (reference sequence). The DNA for the CDR3 is TGTGCCAGCAGCTTGGCGACAGCCTACGAGCAGTACTTC. This translates into CASSLATAYEQYF.

In DNA, the CDR3 is TGTGCCAGTAGTATCGGACAGGCTATATCAAATGAAAAACTGTTTTTT. This encodes CASSIGQAISNEKLFF. This chain links TRBV19 with TRBJ1-4, with 7 bases identical to TRBD1. This CDR3 region has 16 residues. Looked up from germline, CDR1 is LNHDA and CDR2 is SQIVND (reference sequence). The V and J ends lost 3 bases and 5 bases, in that order; junction bases with no gene match: 9.

J is TRBJ2-3 and V is TRBV5-6, with D perhaps TRBD1 (5 bases). The CDR3 contains 16 residues. With 4 bases removed from V and 3 bases from J, the gap between germline ends came to 18 bases. Germline CDR1 and CDR2: SGHDT and YYEEEE. Written as DNA, the CDR3 is TGTGCCAGCAGCAACCCCCAAGGGGCTTCGACAGATACGCAGTATTTT. Translated: CASSNPQGASTDTQYF.

J is TRBJ1-1 and V is TRBV28; D is possibly TRBD1 (5 bases). The CDR3 loop spans 15 amino acids. V dropped 6 bases and J dropped 1 base, with 15 bases sitting between them. Per germline, CDR1 MDHEN and CDR2 SYDVKM. The DNA for the CDR3 is TGTGCCAGCAGATGGGGCTCGGCGGAGAACACTGAAGCTTTCTTT. Its translation: CASRWGSAENTEAFF.

This chain uses TRBV6-1 with TRBJ1-5; D remains ambiguous. The CDR3 length is 11 residues. The V end was cut by 6 bases, the J end by 6 bases, with 6 bases between. In germline, CDR1 is MNHNS, CDR2 SASEGT. The CDR3 loop is CASSPGQPQHF. CDR3 nucleotide sequence: TGTGCCAGCAGCCCCGGTCAGCCCCAGCATTTT.

The chain joins TRBV5-4 to TRBJ1-4, with TRBD1 as a possible D gene (6 bases). V lost 0 bases and J lost 4, with 13 bases in between. This CDR3 contains 16 residues. Per the germline V gene, CDR1 is SGHNT and CDR2 is YYREEE (reference sequence). DNA of the CDR3: TGTGCCAGCAGCTTGGAACCAACCAGGGGTAATGAAAAACTGTTTTTT. Translating it yields CASSLEPTRGNEKLFF.

The chain carries TRBV5-4 and TRBJ2-6; possibly TRBD2 for D (6 bases). The CDR3 length is 19 residues. Trimming took 0 bases from V and 0 from J, leaving 16 bases between them. The germline gives CDR1 SGHNT, CDR2 YYREEE (reference sequence). The CDR3 DNA reads as TGTGCCAGCAGCTTGGTGTCGGGCGGGGTAGACTCTGGGGCCAACGTCCTGACTTTC. Its translation is CASSLVSGGVDSGANVLTF.

This chain connects TRBV9 to TRBJ1-2; D is unresolved. Germline V gene data show CDR1 as SGDLS and CDR2 as YYNGEE. The CDR3 length is 15 residues. V lost 2 bases and J 3 bases, leaving 14 bases between the germline ends. CDR3 in amino acids: CASSVDTHRDYGYTF. DNA for the CDR3: TGTGCCAGCAGCGTCGACACTCACAGAGACTATGGCTACACCTTC. Using reference TRBV9 and TRBJ1-2 for the parts outside the CDR3, the full variable domain is DSGVTQTPKHLITATGQRVTLRCSPRSGDLSVYWYQQSLDQGLQFLIQYYNGEERAKGNILERFSAQQFPDLHSELNLSSLELGDSALYFCASSVDTHRDYGYTFGSGTRLTVV.

The rearrangement links TRBV6-5 to TRBJ2-7, with D perhaps TRBD1 (6 bases). Deletions cut 7 bases from V and 6 bases from J, with 13 bases between. CDR3 length: 12 residues. In germline, CDR1 is MNHEY, CDR2 SVGAGI. The chain's CDR3 is CASTDRLTEQYF. In DNA form, the CDR3 reads TGTGCCAGCACTGACAGGTTAACCGAGCAGTACTTC.

This clone was detected once. The chain couples TRBV18 to TRBJ2-7, with a possible D match to TRBD2 (5 bases). The CDR3 loop spans 15 amino acids. V was clipped by 2 bases and J by 2 bases, with 13 bases between them. CDR1 and CDR2 from the germline V gene are KGHSH and LQKENI. CDR3 sequence reads: CASSPLSGETYEQYF. As DNA, the CDR3 is TGTGCCAGCTCACCATTGAGCGGAGAGACCTACGAGCAGTACTTC.

The CDR3 is CASSQASGSGYEQYF. Written as DNA, the CDR3 is TGTGCCAGCAGCCAAGCTAGCGGGAGTGGGTACGAGCAGTACTTC. The V gene is TRBV4-2, the J gene TRBJ2-7; the match to TRBD2 covers 10 bases. The germline V gene encodes CDR1 LGHNA and CDR2 YNFKEQ. The trim removed 1 base at V and 4 bases at J, leaving 4 bases unmatched. The CDR3 is 15 amino acids.

The chain couples TRBV12-5 to TRBJ1-2; 7 bases align to TRBD1. The CDR3 covers 15 residues. Germline V gene sequence: CDR1 LGHNT, CDR2 FRNRAP. With V trimmed by 1 base and J by 8 bases, 10 bases remained unmatched. The CDR3 here is CASGLGRGRIGGYTF. DNA of the CDR3: TGTGCTAGTGGTTTGGGGAGGGGGCGGATCGGCGGCTACACCTTC.

The genes are TRBV20-1 and TRBJ2-1; the D is unclear. This CDR3 is 10 amino acids long. The V end lost 4 bases, the J end lost 8 bases, and 6 bases lay between the germline ends. Germline CDR1 and CDR2: DFQATT and SNEGSKA (reference sequence). The CDR3 DNA reads as TGCAGTGCTACCGGAGATGAGCAGTTCTTC. This codes for CSATGDEQFF.

The gene calls are TRBV7-2 and TRBJ2-7, with D tentatively TRBD1 (5 bases). CDR1 SGHTA and CDR2 FQGNSA come from the germline V gene. V lost 5 bases and J 3 bases, leaving 14 bases between the germline ends. This CDR3 is built from 14 residues. Written as DNA, the CDR3 is TGTGCCAGCAGCCCAACAGGACGGCGCTACGAGCAGTACTTC. Its protein product is CASSPTGRRYEQYF.

The J gene is TRBJ2-5, the V gene TRBV14; TRBD2 matches 10 bases. With V trimmed by 2 bases and J by 0 bases, 3 bases remained unmatched. This CDR3 is built from 16 residues. The V gene's germline CDR1 is SGHDN and CDR2 FVKESK. The CDR3, as DNA: TGTGCCAGCAGCCAACCGGGACTAGCGAACCAAGAGACCCAGTACTTC. Translating it yields CASSQPGLANQETQYF.

This clone has only a few counts. The chain uses TRBV5-4 and TRBJ1-2, with unresolved D. Germline V CDR1 and CDR2: SGHNT, YYREEE (reference sequence). This CDR3 has 12 amino acids. The germline V and J ends were trimmed by 0 bases and 8 bases, with 8 bases remaining between them. The CDR3 loop is CASSLDSGGYTF. CDR3 bases: TGTGCCAGCAGCTTGGACAGCGGCGGCTACACCTTC.

The chain carries TRBV9 and TRBJ2-1, with TRBD2 identical over 8 bases. This CDR3 is built from 16 residues. J gave up 7 bases and V 4 bases, and 13 bases lay outside the gene matches. Germline V CDR1 and CDR2: SGDLS, YYNGEE. The CDR3 DNA reads as TGTGCCAGCAGCTCCATTCCGGGAGGGTTTGGGAATGAGCAGTTCTTC. Translating gives CASSSIPGGFGNEQFF.